The sequence of this T cell receptor beta chain was determined in a study of shared clonotypes between healthy human individuals. As regards this clone: Antigen: not known.

This CDR3 comprises 12 residues. With V trimmed by 6 bases and J by 5 bases, 5 bases remained unmatched. Germline CDR1 and CDR2: SQVTM and ANQGSEA. Authors' data handling: In the immunoSEQ data, sequences were junction-only and lacked quality scores, so filtering differed. TCRdb's table, derived via immunoSEQ multiplex PCR, lists solely in-frame clones and lacks some. V and J calls plus clone size are reproduced from that table; the DNA served to infer D and trimming. The profile shows millions of clones, over 85% of them singletons. Study observations and caveats: Naive CD4 clonotype sharing across a handful of donors was 5% to 6%. Rarefaction indicated that sorted-subset sequencing remained incomplete although depth was large. Generation of non-shared clonotypes was less probable than generation of clonotypes shared by all four donors.

The rearrangement uses TRBV29-1 and TRBJ2-5; 8 positions match TRBD2. Input material: naive CD4+ T cells sorted from blood. The subset is: CD45RA+ positively selected. The clonotype originates from a man between 18 and 29 years old in good health. The CDR3 spells CSVTSGGETQYF. As DNA, the CDR3 is TGCAGCGTCACTAGCGGCGGGGAGACCCAGTACTTC.